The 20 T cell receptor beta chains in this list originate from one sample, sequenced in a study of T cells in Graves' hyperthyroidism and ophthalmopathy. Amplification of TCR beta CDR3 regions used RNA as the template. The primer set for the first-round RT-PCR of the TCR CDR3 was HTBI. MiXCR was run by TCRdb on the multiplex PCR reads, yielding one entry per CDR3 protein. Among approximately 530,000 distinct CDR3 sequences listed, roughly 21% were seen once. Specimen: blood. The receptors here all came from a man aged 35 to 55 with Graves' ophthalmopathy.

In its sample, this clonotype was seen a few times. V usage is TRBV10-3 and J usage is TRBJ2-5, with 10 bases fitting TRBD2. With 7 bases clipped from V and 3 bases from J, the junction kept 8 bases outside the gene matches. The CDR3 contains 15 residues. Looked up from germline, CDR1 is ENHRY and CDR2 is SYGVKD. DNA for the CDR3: TGTGCCATCAACCCGCATAGCGGGAGGAAAGAGACCCAGTACTTC. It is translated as CAINPHSGRKETQYF.

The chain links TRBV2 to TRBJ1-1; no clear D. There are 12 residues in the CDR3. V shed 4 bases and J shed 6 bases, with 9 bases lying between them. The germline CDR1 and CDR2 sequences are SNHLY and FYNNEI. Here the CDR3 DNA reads TGTGCCAGCAGTGTTTTCTCCCCTGAAGCTTTCTTT. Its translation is CASSVFSPEAFF.

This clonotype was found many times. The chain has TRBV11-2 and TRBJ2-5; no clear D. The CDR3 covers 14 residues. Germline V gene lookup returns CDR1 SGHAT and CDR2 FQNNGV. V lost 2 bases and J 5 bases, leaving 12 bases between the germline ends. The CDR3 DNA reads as TGTGCCAGCAGCTTACGGCTAGGTGGCGAGACCCAGTACTTC. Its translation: CASSLRLGGETQYF.

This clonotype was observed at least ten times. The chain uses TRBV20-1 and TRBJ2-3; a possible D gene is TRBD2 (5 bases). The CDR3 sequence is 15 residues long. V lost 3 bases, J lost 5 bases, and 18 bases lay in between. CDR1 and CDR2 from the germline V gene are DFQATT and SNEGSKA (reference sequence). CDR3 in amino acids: CSASRLASRQDTQYF. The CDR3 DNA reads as TGCAGTGCTAGCCGGCTAGCTTCGAGACAAGATACGCAGTATTTT.

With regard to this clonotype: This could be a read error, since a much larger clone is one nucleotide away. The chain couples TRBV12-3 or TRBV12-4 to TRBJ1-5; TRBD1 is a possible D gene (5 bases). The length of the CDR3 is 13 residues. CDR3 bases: TGTCCCAGCAGTTGGGCCCAGGGCCAGCCCCAGCATTTT. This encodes CPSSWAQGQPQHF.

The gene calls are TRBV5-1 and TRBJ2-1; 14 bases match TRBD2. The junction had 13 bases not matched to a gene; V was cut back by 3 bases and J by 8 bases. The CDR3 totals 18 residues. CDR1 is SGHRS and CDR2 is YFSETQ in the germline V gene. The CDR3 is CASSSRTHGLAGGDEQFF. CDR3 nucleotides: TGCGCCAGCAGCTCCAGGACACACGGACTAGCGGGAGGCGATGAGCAGTTCTTC.

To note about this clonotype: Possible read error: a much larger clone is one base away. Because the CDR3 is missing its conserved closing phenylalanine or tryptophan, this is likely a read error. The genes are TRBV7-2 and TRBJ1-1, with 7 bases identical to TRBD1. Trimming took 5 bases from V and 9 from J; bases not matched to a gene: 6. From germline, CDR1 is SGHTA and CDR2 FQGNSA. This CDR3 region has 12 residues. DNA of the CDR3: TGTGCCAGCAGCGTCAGGGGGGGAAAAGCTTTCCTT. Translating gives CASSVRGGKAFL.

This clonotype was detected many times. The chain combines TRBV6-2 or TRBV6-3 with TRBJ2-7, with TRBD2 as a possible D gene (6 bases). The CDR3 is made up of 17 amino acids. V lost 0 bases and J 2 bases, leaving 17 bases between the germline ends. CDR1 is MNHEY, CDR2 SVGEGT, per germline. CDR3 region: CASSYSASRDSTYEQYF. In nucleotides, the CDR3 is TGTGCCAGCAGTTACTCGGCCTCCCGGGACTCTACCTACGAGCAGTACTTC.

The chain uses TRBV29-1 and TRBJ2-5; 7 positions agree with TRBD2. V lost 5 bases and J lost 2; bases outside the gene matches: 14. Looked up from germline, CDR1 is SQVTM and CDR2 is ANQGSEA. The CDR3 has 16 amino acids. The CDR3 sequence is CSVNLPAGAIQETQYF. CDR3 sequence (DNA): TGCAGCGTTAACCTCCCGGCGGGAGCAATTCAAGAGACCCAGTACTTC.

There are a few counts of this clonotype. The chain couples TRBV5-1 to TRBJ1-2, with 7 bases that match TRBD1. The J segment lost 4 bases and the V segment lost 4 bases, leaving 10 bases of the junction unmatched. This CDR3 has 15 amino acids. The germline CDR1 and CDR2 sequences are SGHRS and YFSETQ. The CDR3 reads CASSLQGNRGYGYTF. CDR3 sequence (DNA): TGCGCCAGCAGCCTACAGGGGAACAGGGGCTATGGCTACACCTTC.

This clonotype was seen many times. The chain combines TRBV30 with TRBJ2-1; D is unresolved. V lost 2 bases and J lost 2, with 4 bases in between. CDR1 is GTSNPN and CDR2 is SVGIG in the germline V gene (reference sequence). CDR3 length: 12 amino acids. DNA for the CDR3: TGTGCCTGGAGTAGGGCCTACAATGAGCAGTTCTTC. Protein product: CAWSRAYNEQFF.

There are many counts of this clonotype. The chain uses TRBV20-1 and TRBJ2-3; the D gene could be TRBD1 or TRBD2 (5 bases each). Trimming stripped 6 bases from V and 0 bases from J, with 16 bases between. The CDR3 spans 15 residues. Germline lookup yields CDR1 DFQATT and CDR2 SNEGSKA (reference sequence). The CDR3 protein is CSALGWGGSTDTQYF. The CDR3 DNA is TGCAGTGCCTTAGGTTGGGGCGGGAGCACAGATACGCAGTATTTT.

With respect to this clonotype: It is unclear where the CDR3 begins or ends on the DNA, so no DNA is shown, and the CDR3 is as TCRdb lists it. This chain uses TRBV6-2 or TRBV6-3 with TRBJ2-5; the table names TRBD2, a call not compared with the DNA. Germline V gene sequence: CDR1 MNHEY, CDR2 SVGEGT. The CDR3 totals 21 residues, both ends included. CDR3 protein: CASSQTSVYFCAISSGETQYF.

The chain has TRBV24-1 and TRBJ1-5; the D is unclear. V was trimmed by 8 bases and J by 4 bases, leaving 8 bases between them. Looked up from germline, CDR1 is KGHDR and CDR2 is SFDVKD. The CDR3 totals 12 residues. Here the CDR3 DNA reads TGTGCCACCACGGGAATAAATCAGCCCCAGCATTTT. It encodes CATTGINQPQHF.

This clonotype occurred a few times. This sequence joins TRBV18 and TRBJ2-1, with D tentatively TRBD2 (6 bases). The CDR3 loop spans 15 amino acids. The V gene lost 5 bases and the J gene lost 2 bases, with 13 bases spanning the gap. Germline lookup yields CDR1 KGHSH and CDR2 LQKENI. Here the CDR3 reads CASSTRRGTYNEQFF. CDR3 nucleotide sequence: TGTGCCAGCTCAACTCGACGGGGGACCTACAATGAGCAGTTCTTC.

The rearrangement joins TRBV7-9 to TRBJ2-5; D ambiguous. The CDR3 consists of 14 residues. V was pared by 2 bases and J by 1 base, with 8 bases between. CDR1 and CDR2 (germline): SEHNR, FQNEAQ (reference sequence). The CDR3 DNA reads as TGTGCCAGCAGCTTACTGGCGGCCCAAGAGACCCAGTACTTC. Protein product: CASSLLAAQETQYF.

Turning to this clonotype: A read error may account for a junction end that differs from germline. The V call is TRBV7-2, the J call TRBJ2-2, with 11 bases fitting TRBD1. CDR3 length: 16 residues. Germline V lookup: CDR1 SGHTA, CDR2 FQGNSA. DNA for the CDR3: TGTGCCGGCAGCGCCGGACAGGGGGCCATCACCGGGGAGCTGTTTTTT. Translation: CAGSAGQGAITGELFF.

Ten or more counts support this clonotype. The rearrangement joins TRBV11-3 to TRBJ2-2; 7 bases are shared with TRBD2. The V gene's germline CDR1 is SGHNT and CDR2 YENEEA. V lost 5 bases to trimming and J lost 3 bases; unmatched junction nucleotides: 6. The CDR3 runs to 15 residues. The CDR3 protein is CASSHGGRDTGELFF. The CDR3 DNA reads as TGTGCCAGCAGCCACGGTGGGAGGGACACCGGGGAGCTGTTTTTT.

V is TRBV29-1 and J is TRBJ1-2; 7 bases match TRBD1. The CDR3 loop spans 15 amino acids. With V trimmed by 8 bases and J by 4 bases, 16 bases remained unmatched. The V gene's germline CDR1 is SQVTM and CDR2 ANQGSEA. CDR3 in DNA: TGCAGCACCGGATCACCAGGGACAGTAATCTATGGCTACACCTTC. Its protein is CSTGSPGTVIYGYTF.

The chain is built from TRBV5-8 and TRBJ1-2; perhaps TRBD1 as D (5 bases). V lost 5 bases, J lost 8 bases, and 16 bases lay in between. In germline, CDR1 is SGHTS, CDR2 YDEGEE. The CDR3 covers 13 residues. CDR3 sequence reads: CASRRDGTEGYTF. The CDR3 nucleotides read TGTGCCAGCAGGCGAGACGGGACGGAGGGCTACACCTTC.